This T cell receptor (beta chain) stems from a study of blood T cells in healthy people across ages. CDR3 length: 17 amino acids. The trim removed 5 bases at V and 7 bases at J, leaving 14 bases unmatched. Per the germline V gene, CDR1 is MNHEY and CDR2 is SVGEGT. A second PCR of 7 to 11 cycles used a sample-barcoded 5' primer and a J-beta primer mix. Each TCR beta cDNA got a 12-nucleotide random molecular identifier. TCRdb redid the calling of the 5' RACE reads with MiXCR, one entry per CDR3 protein. The sample includes about 900,000 distinct CDR3 sequences, 48% of them seen just once. This chain connects TRBV6-2 or TRBV6-3 to TRBJ2-7; 13 bases fit TRBD2. The origin of this receptor is a man aged 25 to 40 in good health. The sample comprised blood. The CDR3 loop reads CASSPGTSGAPYNEQYF. The CDR3 coding sequence is TGTGCCAGCAGTCCCGGGACTAGCGGGGCCCCCTACAATGAGCAGTACTTC.